One sample yielded the 18 T cell receptor beta chains listed below, sequenced in a study of blood T cell repertoires in COVID-19. This table comes from immunoSEQ multiplex PCR, and its TCRdb copy is limited to in-frame clones, with some not included. The table has 250,000 or so clones, approximately 80% seen once. Sequencing was done on a sample of peripheral blood. These receptors were taken from a man in his forties or fifties who had recovered from COVID-19.

The chain joins TRBV6-2 or TRBV6-3 to TRBJ1-5; D remains unclear. The CDR3 totals 15 residues. Germline CDR1 is MNHEY and CDR2 is SVGEGT. Trimming shortened V by 6 bases and J by 5 bases, and 17 bases separated the two germline ends. The CDR3 DNA sequence: TGTGCCAGCAGCACTATACGGAAGCGGCATCAGCCCCAGCATTTT. Encoded protein: CASSTIRKRHQPQHF.

The chain joins TRBV12-3 or TRBV12-4 to TRBJ1-2; TRBD1 matches at 9 bases. The CDR3 covers 13 residues. V dropped 6 bases and J dropped 7; count of bases not matched to a gene: 6. The CDR3 coding sequence is TGTGCCAGCAGCCGACAGGGGGGGGGTGGCTACACCTTC. It translates to CASSRQGGGGYTF.

The V gene is TRBV7-9, the J gene TRBJ2-5, with D maybe TRBD1 (6 bases). The CDR3 consists of 16 residues. V was clipped by 0 bases and J by 2 bases, with 13 bases between them. Germline V gene data show CDR1 as SEHNR and CDR2 as FQNEAQ (reference sequence). The CDR3 region has the DNA TGTGCCAGCAGCTTAGCCTCCGGGACAATGCAAGAGACCCAGTACTTC. Translating gives CASSLASGTMQETQYF.

A single count supports this clone. The chain joins TRBV19 to TRBJ1-1; D is unresolved. Trimming removed 6 bases from V and 5 bases from J, with 10 bases in between. The CDR3 extends over 12 amino acids. CDR1 is LNHDA and CDR2 is SQIVND in the germline V gene (reference sequence). In DNA form, the CDR3 reads TGTGCCAGTAGCCAGACCGGGACTGAAGCTTTCTTT. It encodes CASSQTGTEAFF.

V usage is TRBV30 and J usage is TRBJ2-2; TRBD2 agrees at 14 bases. Germline V CDR1 and CDR2: GTSNPN, SVGIG (reference sequence). The CDR3 is 15 amino acids. V was pared by 4 bases and J by 7 bases, with 5 bases of the junction left unmatched. CDR3 sequence (DNA): TGTGCCTGGACCGGGACTAGCGGGAGTGGCGGGGAGCTGTTTTTT. It is translated as CAWTGTSGSGGELFF.

This sequence joins TRBV27 and TRBJ2-3; 13 nucleotides align to TRBD2. V gave up 6 bases and J gave up 4 bases; unmatched junction bases: 4. The CDR3 totals 15 residues. Per germline, CDR1 MNHEY and CDR2 SMNVEV (reference sequence). The CDR3 DNA sequence: TGTGCCAGCAGAACTAGCGGGAGGGTCGCAGATACGCAGTATTTT. Its protein product is CASRTSGRVADTQYF.

This clone was seen a handful of times. This chain links TRBV13 with TRBJ2-7, with a tentative D call TRBD2 (6 bases). Per germline, CDR1 PRHDT and CDR2 FYEKMQ (reference sequence). Trimming shortened V by 5 bases and J by 5 bases, and 13 bases separated the two germline ends. The CDR3 totals 13 residues. CDR3: CASSAGPGDEQYF. The CDR3 coding sequence is TGTGCCAGCAGCGCCGGCCCGGGGGACGAGCAGTACTTC.

The rearrangement links TRBV19 to TRBJ1-5, with 10 bases lining up with TRBD1. CDR1 is LNHDA and CDR2 is SQIVND in the germline V gene (reference sequence). CDR3 length: 17 amino acids. J was trimmed by 6 bases and V by 6 bases; bases with no gene match: 14. The CDR3 loop reads CASSRPGTGVVRQPQHF. Written as DNA, the CDR3 is TGTGCCAGTAGCCGTCCCGGGACAGGGGTGGTACGTCAGCCCCAGCATTTT.

V and J are TRBV27 and TRBJ2-3, with 10 bases that match TRBD1. CDR1 and CDR2 from the germline V gene are MNHEY and SMNVEV (reference sequence). CDR3 length: 15 amino acids. V was pared by 5 bases and J by 3 bases, with 5 bases of the junction left unmatched. The chain's CDR3 is CASSGDRGPTDTQYF. For the CDR3, the DNA is TGTGCCAGCAGTGGGGACAGGGGTCCGACAGATACGCAGTATTTT.

This sequence joins TRBV15 and TRBJ2-7; 13 bases agree with TRBD2. This CDR3 contains 18 residues. V was clipped by 1 base and J by 1 base; unmatched bases: 7. Germline CDR1 reads LNHNV; CDR2 reads YYDKDF (reference sequence). CDR3 residues: CATSRGGTSGIPSYEQYF. CDR3 bases: TGTGCCACCAGCAGAGGGGGGACTAGCGGGATCCCTTCCTACGAGCAGTACTTC.

The gene calls are TRBV5-1 and TRBJ2-7; TRBD2 agrees at 8 bases. Unmatched junction bases numbered 6, after V lost 5 bases and J lost 5 bases. Germline lookup yields CDR1 SGHRS and CDR2 YFSETQ. This CDR3 spans 13 amino acids. The CDR3 spells CASSSGGPDEQYF. The CDR3 DNA is TGCGCCAGCAGTTCGGGAGGGCCCGACGAGCAGTACTTC.

This chain joins TRBV3-1 (or the pseudogene TRBV3-2) and TRBJ2-1; no definite D call. The CDR3 is 14 residues long. Trimming left V 0 bases short and J 7 bases short, with 10 bases between. CDR1 and CDR2 (germline): LGHDT, YNNKEL (reference sequence). Here the CDR3 DNA reads TGTGCCAGCAGCCAAGATTATTCGCGGAATGAGCAGTTCTTC. Its translation is CASSQDYSRNEQFF.

A single count supports this clone. CDR3 in amino acids: CASSQLRGLGHGNTGELFF. The DNA for the CDR3 is TGCGCCAGCAGCCAACTCAGAGGGCTAGGGCACGGGAACACCGGGGAGCTGTTTTTT. V and J are TRBV4-3 and TRBJ2-2, with D perhaps matching TRBD2 (5 bases). Per germline, CDR1 LGHNA and CDR2 YSLEER. The CDR3 has 19 residues. V shed 2 bases and J shed 1 base, with 20 bases lying between them.

A single count supports this clone. This chain links TRBV4-3 with TRBJ2-7; tentative D call: TRBD2 (6 bases). V was shortened by 3 bases and J by 4 bases, with 19 bases between the two germline ends. Germline values: CDR1 LGHNA, CDR2 YSLEER. This CDR3 has 16 amino acids. The CDR3 bases are TGCGCCAGCAGCCAGGACCGGGACTCCCACCGGTACGAGCAGTACTTC. Its translation: CASSQDRDSHRYEQYF.

This rearrangement joins TRBV18 to TRBJ2-1, with 7 nucleotides matching TRBD1. J was trimmed by 0 bases and V by 3 bases; bases with no gene match: 5. Germline V gene data show CDR1 as KGHSH and CDR2 as LQKENI. This CDR3 comprises 16 residues. The CDR3 region has the DNA TGTGCCAGCTCACCCGGACAGGCTAACTCCTACAATGAGCAGTTCTTC. It encodes CASSPGQANSYNEQFF.

The V gene is TRBV7-9, the J gene TRBJ2-1; 11 bases are shared with TRBD2. The CDR3 runs 16 residues. CDR1 is SEHNR and CDR2 is FQNEAQ in the germline V gene (reference sequence). V shed 5 bases and J 2 bases; nucleotides not matched to a gene: 5. The DNA of the CDR3 is TGTGCCAGCAGCATGGGACTAGCGGAACCCTACAATGAGCAGTTCTTC. This gives the protein CASSMGLAEPYNEQFF. Based on the CDR3 plus reference TRBV7-9 and TRBJ2-1, the full variable domain is DTGVSQNPRHKITKRGQNVTFRCDPISEHNRLYWYRQTLGQGPEFLTYFQNEAQLEKSRLLSDRFSAERPKGSFSTLEIQRTEQGDSAMYLCASSMGLAEPYNEQFFGPGTRLTVL.

The chain employs TRBV11-2 and TRBJ2-7; 8 bases are shared with TRBD2. The CDR3 covers 15 residues. V was pared by 0 bases and J by 5 bases, with 6 bases of the junction left unmatched. Germline V CDR1 and CDR2: SGHAT, FQNNGV. CDR3 loop: CASSLEAAGVHEQYF. The CDR3, as DNA: TGTGCCAGCAGCTTAGAAGCAGCGGGAGTTCACGAGCAGTACTTC.

The sample holds a few counts of this clone. V usage is TRBV4-1 and J usage is TRBJ2-7, with 11 positions matching TRBD2. Germline CDR1 reads MGHRA; CDR2 reads YSYEKL. The CDR3 totals 15 residues. Germline trimming cut 4 bases from V and 3 bases from J; bases unmatched to any gene: 5. The CDR3 nucleotides read TGCGCCAGCAGCCTTACCGGGACTAGCGGCTACGAGCAGTACTTC. Residues: CASSLTGTSGYEQYF.